This TCR beta chain was retrieved from a study of vaccination effects on CD4 cells after COVID-19 (dated 2022 in TCRdb). Turning to the overall study: Each participant got two doses of an mRNA SARS-CoV-2 vaccine, either BNT162b2 or mRNA-1273. SARS-CoV-2 spike-specific CD4+ TCR repertoires from before and after mRNA vaccination were compared in COVID-19 convalescent patients and in infection-naive vaccine recipients. The full study included over 8 COVID-19 convalescent patients and a handful of SARS-CoV-2-naive healthy vaccine recipients. Pre-vaccine samples were collected from a couple of convalescent patients 16 days and one week before the first dose, corresponding to 142 and 148 days after COVID-19 diagnosis. Cultures from other donors in the study were sequenced with the Oncomine TCR Beta short-read assay on an Illumina iSeq 100.

In the ViraFEST assay, PBMC were stimulated with viral peptide pools, and TCR sequencing was then used to find antigen-specific CD4+ T cell clonotypes based on their expansion. After around eleven days of culture, CD4+ T cells were isolated with the EasySep CD4+ T cell isolation kit. Convalescent patients had PCR-confirmed SARS-CoV-2 infection between March and December 2020, before Alpha, Beta and Delta variants emerged in the United States. Each well held roughly 2 million PBMC cultured in IMDM containing approximately 5% human AB serum, 9 to 10 IU/ml IL-2 and gentamicin, along with roughly 10 ug/ml peptides. For the negative control culture condition, an HIV-1 Nef peptide pool was used. On days 3 and 7, half of the culture medium was replaced with fresh IL-2-containing medium. Unless otherwise noted, each peptide stimulation condition was cultured in triplicate wells. Using Ficoll-Paque Plus gradient centrifugation, PBMC were separated from whole blood and then either used fresh or cryopreserved at -140C. Genomic DNA was extracted from cultured CD4+ T cells with the QIAamp micro DNA kit.

Note on this clone: Which antigen it targets is not known. No clone much larger than this one lies a single base away; base qualities are absent.

The library was made by the immunoSEQ multiplex PCR assay. TCR beta CDR3 sequencing was performed on DNA from the cultured, isolated CD4+ T cells. The original pipeline was this. Non-productive TCR sequences were removed, reads were trimmed to the CDR3 region, and CDR3s of at least 7 amino acids were retained. The MANAFEST web app was used to pick out antigen-specific clonotypes by comparing their expansion in peptide wells with that in reference cultures. Positive clones required FDR<0.05 expansion versus reference and all other wells, odds ratio above 5, and frequency above 0.1% in two replicate wells. Clonotypes significantly expanded in SARS-CoV-2 spike wells and in at least one common cold coronavirus spike condition were defined as cross-reactive. Levenshtein distance calculated with the stringdist R package was used to assess CDR3 similarity, and unrooted trees were constructed with ape in R 3.6.1. The table was pulled from immuneACCESS by TCRdb, which kept in-frame rearrangements only. Such tables lose some clones; where checked, under half of the loss comes from unresolved V genes, and the rest has no known cause. The V and J calls and clone size come from that table; D and trimming were worked out from the DNA. Here the sample has approximately 70,000 clones; over 65% occur a single time. Over 4.5% of the sample goes to the ten largest clones.

Looking up the germline V gene yields CDR1 KGHSH and CDR2 LQKENI. The CDR3 covers 15 residues, taking in both the cysteine and the phenylalanine. The kept DNA is CDR3 alone, 45 bases in frame from the first base. V is clipped by 4 bases and J by 5 bases, and the sequence between their germline boundaries is 16 bases long. Broad study findings and their caveats: Among convalescent patients, the spike-reactive repertoire after vaccination was made up mainly of new vaccine-induced clones that were largely distinct from the clones induced by infection. Only a small number of convalescent patients were included, and no early post-infection timepoints were available, which limited the study. Marked clonal contraction was observed in both infection-induced and vaccine-induced clones at late post-vaccination timepoints, consistent with waning T cell responses.

Source: CD4+ T cells from PBMCs cultured with HIV peptides, taken before COVID-19 vaccination. The cell subset or site label on this specimen signifies: HIV-1 Nef peptide pool negative control/reference culture. The receptor chain draws on TRBV18 and TRBJ2-3; TRBD1 is possibly the D segment (6 matching bases). The clonotype was recovered from a human donor who had a prior SARS-CoV-2 infection. The CDR3 has the sequence CASSHSGQTLDTQYF. The DNA reads as follows: TGTGCCAGCTCACATTCGGGACAAACTCTAGATACGCAGTATTTT.